These T cell receptor beta chains were read from a single sample in a study of control samples from healthy donors and cancer patients. Profiled with immunoSEQ multiplex PCR; TCRdb holds only in-frame clones, not every one. The repertoire holds about 140,000 clones, with 91% as singletons. The sequencing sample was made of blood. The receptors stem from a man between 18 and 29 years old in good health. Each CDR3 is given with its conserved first and last residue. Each record gives: D gene, J gene, clone size, V gene, CDR3 DNA, CDR3 protein. The D gene is left open where the match is weak. Size is omitted from some rows. Given values are once, few, many or a class for expanded clones.

. TRBJ1-1 . TRBV5-4 TGTGCCAGCAGCTTCGGGGACACTGAAGCTTTCTTT CASSFGDTEAFF
. TRBJ2-7 . TRBV2 TGTGCCAGCAAGGGGGACTCATACTCCTACGAGCAGTACTTC CASKGDSYSYEQYF
. TRBJ1-5 . TRBV11-2 TGTGCCAGCAGCTTACTAATCGGGAGCAATCAGCCCCAGCATTTT CASSLLIGSNQPQHF
. TRBJ1-6 . TRBV9 TGTGCCAGCGGGGGCTTAGACGGTCCAAGCGGACCCCTCCACTTT CASGGLDGPSGPLHF
. TRBJ2-2 . TRBV3-1/TRBV3-2 TGTGCCAGCAGCCAAGTAAGGCAGACCGGGGAGCTGTTTTTT CASSQVRQTGELFF
. TRBJ2-1 . TRBV29-1 TGCAGCGTTGAAGATCAGTTTCCTGAGCAGTTCTTC CSVEDQFPEQFF
TRBD2 TRBJ2-1 . TRBV30 TGTGCCTGGAAAGGGAGCGGGGGGAGCTCCTACAATGAGCAGTTCTTC CAWKGSGGSSYNEQFF
. TRBJ2-3 . TRBV10-2 TGCGCCAGCAGTGCCCTAGCGAATGTTGGGACAGATACGCAGTATTTT CASSALANVGTDTQYF
TRBD1 TRBJ1-4 . TRBV4-1 TGCGCCAGCAGCCAAGCCGGGACAGTGAATGAAAAACTGTTTTTT CASSQAGTVNEKLFF
. TRBJ2-7 . TRBV7-9 TGTGCCAGCAGCTTAGATGTTGGCAGGGTGTACTCCTACGAGCAGTACTTC CASSLDVGRVYSYEQYF
. TRBJ1-3 once TRBV3-1/TRBV3-2 TGTGCCAGCAGCCAAGATGGGGGGACTGGAAACACCATATATTTT CASSQDGGTGNTIYF
. TRBJ1-5 . TRBV2 TGTGCCAGCAGTGAAGCCCGGGGGGAAAATCAGCCCCAGCATTTT CASSEARGENQPQHF
. TRBJ2-5 once TRBV5-6 TGTGCCAGCAGCTTGCCGGGGCCGGAGACCCAGTACTTC CASSLPGPETQYF
TRBD1 TRBJ2-3 . TRBV7-2 TGTGCCAGCAGCACACGACAGGGGTCATTCACAGATACGCAGTATTTT CASSTRQGSFTDTQYF
. TRBJ2-3 . TRBV20-1 TGCAGTGCTAGTTGGGGGGGGGCAACAGATACGCAGTATTTT CSASWGGATDTQYF
. TRBJ2-3 . TRBV9 TGTGCCAGCAGCGTAGAGGAGACGTTGGGAGCCTTCGATACGCAGTATTTT CASSVEETLGAFDTQYF
. TRBJ1-2 . TRBV12-3/TRBV12-4 TGTGCCAGCAGTACCCACAGGGTGGGCTACACCTTC CASSTHRVGYTF
. TRBJ2-7 . TRBV18 TGTGCCAGCTCACCAGGCGTCGGCTCCTACGAGCAGTACTTC CASSPGVGSYEQYF
. TRBJ2-3 . TRBV6-2/TRBV6-3 TGTGCCAGCAGTTACGGAGATACGCAGTATTTT CASSYGDTQYF
. TRBJ2-3 . TRBV2 TGTGCCAGCAGGGGGCCGGGTTCCAGGGTACAGGATACGCAGTATTTT CASRGPGSRVQDTQYF
. TRBJ1-2 . TRBV6-6 TGTGCCAGCAGTTACGGCAGGGATGAAGGCTACACCTTC CASSYGRDEGYTF
. TRBJ2-1 . TRBV7-3 TGTGCCAGCAGCTTAACGATCTCCCTGGGCAATGAGCAGTTCTTC CASSLTISLGNEQFF
. TRBJ2-5 . TRBV5-1 TGCGCCAGCAGCTCCACAGGGCAGCAGACCCAGTACTTC CASSSTGQQTQYF
TRBD1 TRBJ2-7 . TRBV18 TGTGCCAGCTCACCCACCGGGACAGGGCCGACCTACGAGCAGTACTTC CASSPTGTGPTYEQYF
TRBD1 TRBJ2-3 . TRBV5-1 TGCGCCAGCAGCTTTGACCCCAGGACAGGGAACACAGATACGCAGTATTTT CASSFDPRTGNTDTQYF
TRBD1 TRBJ2-2 . TRBV4-3 TGCGCCAGCAGCCAGCAGGGACAGGTGGGACTCGACGGGGAGCTGTTTTTT CASSQQGQVGLDGELFF
TRBD1 TRBJ1-4 . TRBV6-6 TGTGCCAGCAACTTACAGGGGAACCATGAAAAACTGTTTTTT CASNLQGNHEKLFF